Below, 23 T cell receptor beta chains from the same sample are listed, as sequenced in a study of shared clonotypes between healthy human individuals. The protocol was immunoSEQ multiplex PCR, while the TCRdb copy is restricted to in-frame clones and leaves out a portion. Among approximately 940,000 clones listed, less than 85% were seen once. Sequencing was performed on memory CD4+ T cells sorted from blood. Subset noted: CD45RA-negative fraction. These receptors originate from a young man in good health.

This clone was counted only a few times. The V and J genes are TRBV2 and TRBJ1-1, with D possibly being TRBD1 (5 bases). This CDR3 has 13 residues. Germline-derived CDR1 and CDR2 are SNHLY and FYNNEI. V lost 4 bases and J 4 bases, leaving 10 bases between the germline ends. The CDR3 DNA follows: TGTGCCAGCAGTGCGACAGTACTCACTGAAGCTTTCTTT. Protein sequence: CASSATVLTEAFF.

The gene calls are TRBV5-1 and TRBJ1-2; tentatively, D is TRBD1 (5 bases). Trimming removed 1 base from V and 2 bases from J, with 9 bases in between. The germline CDR1 and CDR2 sequences are SGHRS and YFSETQ. The CDR3 sequence is 14 residues long. The CDR3 region has the DNA TGCGCCAGCAGCTTGACAGGTGAAAACTATGGCTACACCTTC. Residues: CASSLTGENYGYTF.

Only a few counts were recorded for this clone. The V gene is TRBV4-1, the J gene TRBJ2-3; the match to TRBD2 covers 15 bases. The CDR3 totals 18 residues. The germline V gene encodes CDR1 MGHRA and CDR2 YSYEKL. The V and J ends lost 1 base and 3 bases, in that order; junction bases with no gene match: 5. CDR3 nucleotide sequence: TGCGCCAGCAGCCAAGGGACTAGCGGGGGGGCGTGGACAGATACGCAGTATTTT. Protein product: CASSQGTSGGAWTDTQYF.

This chain connects TRBV21-1 to TRBJ2-7; the table names TRBD2, a call not compared with the DNA. TRBV21-1 is flagged as a pseudogene. CDR3 length equals 14 residues. CDR3 in amino acids: CASSKTRSNYEQYF. The CDR3 DNA reads TGTGCCAGCAGCAAAACCCGGTCCAACTACGAGCAGTACTTC.

V usage is TRBV28 and J usage is TRBJ1-4, with D unclear. Germline V lookup: CDR1 MDHEN, CDR2 SYDVKM. V lost 2 bases and J lost 0, with 19 bases in between. The CDR3 is 19 residues long. The CDR3 is CASSLRVPPVFSTNEKLFF. The CDR3 DNA is TGTGCCAGCAGTTTAAGAGTTCCCCCGGTCTTTTCAACTAATGAAAAACTGTTTTTT.

The chain has TRBV7-8 and TRBJ2-1; 11 bases agree with TRBD2. The CDR3 is made up of 17 amino acids. Trimming removed 4 bases from V and 7 bases from J; junction bases left unmatched: 12. Germline-derived CDR1 and CDR2 are SGHVS and FQNEAQ. The CDR3 sequence is CASSSRPLAGAGNEQFF. CDR3 nucleotides: TGTGCCAGCAGCTCCCGACCACTAGCGGGGGCGGGGAATGAGCAGTTCTTC. The full variable domain, rest sourced from reference TRBV7-8 and TRBJ2-1, is GAGVSQSPRYKVAKRGQDVALRCDPISGHVSLFWYQQALGQGPEFLTYFQNEAQLDKSGLPSDRFFAERPEGSVSTLKIQRTQQEDSAVYLCASSSRPLAGAGNEQFFGPGTRLTVL.

About this clone: Different DNA sequences within this sample yield the same CDR3. This sequence joins TRBV6-1 and TRBJ1-5; no clear D. V was clipped by 6 bases and J by 4 bases, with 10 bases between them. Germline V gene sequence: CDR1 MNHNS, CDR2 SASEGT. The CDR3 extends over 13 amino acids. The CDR3, as DNA: TGTGCCAGCAGCGGAAGAGGGAATCAGCCCCAGCATTTT. Its protein product is CASSGRGNQPQHF.

This clone occurred many times. V is TRBV7-9 and J is TRBJ2-5; D assignment may be TRBD1 or TRBD2 (5 bases each). V lost 3 bases and J lost 5, with 13 bases in between. The CDR3 extends over 14 amino acids. Per germline, CDR1 SEHNR and CDR2 FQNEAQ (reference sequence). DNA of the CDR3: TGTGCCAGCAGCTTCTTATCAGGGACCGAGACCCAGTACTTC. It encodes CASSFLSGTETQYF.

On this clone itself: The sample holds other DNA sequences that translate to the same CDR3. V and J are TRBV5-1 and TRBJ2-7; D unclear. This CDR3 spans 14 amino acids. V was shortened by 0 bases and J by 2 bases, with 9 bases between the two germline ends. Looked up from germline, CDR1 is SGHRS and CDR2 is YFSETQ. The CDR3 coding sequence is TGCGCCAGCAGCTTGGCTGAGAGTACCTACGAGCAGTACTTC. Encoded protein: CASSLAESTYEQYF.

There are a few counts of this clone. V is TRBV9 and J is TRBJ2-5; the match to TRBD2 covers 16 bases. Trimming cost V 0 bases and J 2 bases; bases outside gene matches: 10. The V gene's germline CDR1 is SGDLS and CDR2 YYNGEE. The CDR3 has 20 amino acids. Written as DNA, the CDR3 is TGTGCCAGCAGCGTAGCGGTGGCTTCGGGACTAGCGGGAGGGCAAGAGACCCAGTACTTC. This sequence encodes CASSVAVASGLAGGQETQYF.

This clone was counted a few times. The V gene is TRBV7-9, the J gene TRBJ1-2, with TRBD1 matching over 7 bases. The CDR3 has 16 amino acids. Per the germline V gene, CDR1 is SEHNR and CDR2 is FQNEAQ (reference sequence). Trimming cost V 4 bases and J 0 bases; bases outside gene matches: 8. The CDR3 protein is CASSYDRDRANYGYTF. The DNA for the CDR3 is TGTGCCAGCAGCTACGACCGGGACAGAGCTAACTATGGCTACACCTTC.

The V call is TRBV14, the J call TRBJ1-1; possible D gene TRBD1, 6 bases. Trimming cost V 3 bases and J 4 bases, with 12 bases left between them. This CDR3 has 14 amino acids. CDR1 SGHDN and CDR2 FVKESK come from the germline V gene. CDR3 DNA sequence: TGTGCCAGCAGCCACAGGGGCGGGGGCACTGAAGCTTTCTTT. It is translated as CASSHRGGGTEAFF.

This clone was seen a handful of times. The V and J genes are TRBV19 and TRBJ1-5; tentatively, D is TRBD1 (5 bases). V was pared by 0 bases and J by 6 bases, with 12 bases between. The CDR3 is made up of 15 amino acids. CDR1 and CDR2 (germline): LNHDA, SQIVND (reference sequence). CDR3 bases: TGTGCCAGTAGTATAGAACAGGCGGCGGGTCAGCCCCAGCATTTT. Its protein is CASSIEQAAGQPQHF. Combining the CDR3 with reference TRBV19 and TRBJ1-5 gives the whole variable domain DGGITQSPKYLFRKEGQNVTLSCEQNLNHDAMYWYRQDPGQGLRLIYYSQIVNDFQKGDIAEGYSVSREKKESFPLTVTSAQKNPTAFYLCASSIEQAAGQPQHFGDGTRLSIL.

The V and J genes are TRBV29-1 and TRBJ2-3; D is possibly TRBD1 (5 bases). The CDR3 extends over 13 amino acids. The V end was cut by 3 bases, the J end by 2 bases, with 9 bases between. Germline V gene sequence: CDR1 SQVTM, CDR2 ANQGSEA. The CDR3 here is CSVEQGDTDTQYF. CDR3 DNA sequence: TGCAGCGTTGAGCAGGGTGACACAGATACGCAGTATTTT.

The J gene is TRBJ1-4, the V gene TRBV5-5; weak D call: TRBD1 (5 bases). The CDR3 sequence is 15 residues long. Germline assignment: CDR1 SGHKS and CDR2 YYEKEE (reference sequence). Deletions cut 0 bases from V and 7 bases from J, with 13 bases between. The chain's CDR3 is CASSLERGVFEKLFF. CDR3 bases: TGTGCCAGCAGCTTGGAACGAGGGGTTTTTGAAAAACTGTTTTTT.

This rearrangement joins TRBV28 to TRBJ1-1, with D possibly TRBD1 on 6 matching bases. This CDR3 region has 15 residues. Germline V lookup: CDR1 MDHEN, CDR2 SYDVKM. Trimming took 2 bases from V and 1 from J, leaving 11 bases between them. The CDR3 sequence: CASSLHREGNTEAFF. The CDR3 bases are TGTGCCAGCAGTTTACACAGGGAGGGGAACACTGAAGCTTTCTTT.

The chain employs TRBV4-2 and TRBJ2-5; D might be TRBD2 (7 bases). This CDR3 region has 16 residues. Germline V gene data show CDR1 as LGHNA and CDR2 as YNFKEQ. V lost 3 bases and J 4 bases, leaving 18 bases between the germline ends. The DNA for the CDR3 is TGTGCCAGCAGCCAGGAGGGGGAGGGCCCAAGAGAGACCCAGTACTTC. The encoded protein is CASSQEGEGPRETQYF.

The chain joins TRBV19 to TRBJ1-5; unclear D gene. Germline CDR1 is LNHDA and CDR2 is SQIVND (reference sequence). Between the trimmed V and J ends, which lost 5 bases and 6 bases, there was a span of 11 bases. This CDR3 spans 13 amino acids. The CDR3: CASSPQEGQPQHF. For the CDR3, the DNA is TGTGCCAGTAGTCCCCAGGAGGGTCAGCCCCAGCATTTT.

This clone was seen a handful of times. V is TRBV6-5 and J is TRBJ2-7; 7 nucleotides align to TRBD1. The V and J ends lost 6 bases and 9 bases, in that order; junction bases with no gene match: 11. This CDR3 spans 13 amino acids. CDR1 and CDR2 from the germline V gene are MNHEY and SVGAGI. The chain's CDR3 is CASSPPGGAWQYF. CDR3 bases: TGTGCCAGCAGCCCCCCAGGGGGAGCTTGGCAGTACTTC.

The J gene is TRBJ2-1, the V gene TRBV6-1; D is uncertain. The CDR3 consists of 11 residues. V lost 7 bases, J lost 3 bases, and 4 bases lay in between. The germline V gene has CDR1 MNHNS and CDR2 SASEGT. DNA for the CDR3: TGTGCCAGCACGGACTACAATGAGCAGTTCTTC. Translation gives CASTDYNEQFF.

About this clone: Distinct nucleotide sequences in the sample also encode this CDR3. The V and J genes are TRBV7-2 and TRBJ2-7; no clear D. Germline values: CDR1 SGHTA, CDR2 FQGNSA. This CDR3 is built from 14 residues. Trimming shortened V by 1 base and J by 4 bases, and 11 bases separated the two germline ends. CDR3 coding DNA: TGTGCCAGCAGCTTAGGTCCGACGGCTTACGAGCAGTACTTC. It translates to CASSLGPTAYEQYF.

This clone was seen once. The chain couples TRBV18 to TRBJ1-3; TRBD1 agrees at 7 bases. The CDR3 consists of 14 residues. Trimming took 4 bases from V and 3 from J; bases not matched to a gene: 3. Per the germline V gene, CDR1 is KGHSH and CDR2 is LQKENI. The CDR3 loop is CASSQGANGNTIYF. CDR3 DNA sequence: TGTGCCAGCTCACAGGGGGCAAATGGAAACACCATATATTTT. Based on the CDR3 plus reference TRBV18 and TRBJ1-3, the full variable domain is NAGVMQNPRHLVRRRGQEARLRCSPMKGHSHVYWYRQLPEEGLKFMVYLQKENIIDESGMPKERFSAEFPKEGPSILRIQQVVRGDSAAYFCASSQGANGNTIYFGEGSWLTVV.

The chain links TRBV4-3 to TRBJ2-6; 8 nucleotides match TRBD1. The V gene end was trimmed by 0 bases and the J gene end by 2 bases; junction bases not matched to a gene: 6. The CDR3 extends over 18 amino acids. The germline gives CDR1 LGHNA, CDR2 YSLEER. The CDR3 reads CASSQDMQGAAGANVLTF. The DNA for the CDR3 is TGCGCCAGCAGCCAAGATATGCAGGGGGCTGCTGGGGCCAACGTCCTGACTTTC.